These 25 T cell receptor beta chains originate from one sample sequenced in a study of PD-L1 blockade in urothelial cancer. This sample's time point: pretreatment peripheral blood. Assay used: immunoSEQ multiplex PCR; TCRdb lists only in-frame clones, some missing. The repertoire holds 130,000 or so clones, with around 85% as singletons. The specimen was PBMCs, collected around atezolizumab (anti-PD-L1) treatment. All receptors derive from a man in his forties or fifties with urothelial cancer.

The CDR3 loop reads CASSRMGGAVVREAFF. The CDR3, as DNA: TGTGCCAGCAGCCGCATGGGGGGGGCCGTTGTTCGTGAAGCTTTCTTT. This chain links TRBV9 with TRBJ1-1; D might be TRBD1 (6 bases). The CDR3 extends over 16 amino acids. V lost 4 bases, J lost 7 bases, and 23 bases lay in between. Germline V gene sequence: CDR1 SGDLS, CDR2 YYNGEE.

This chain joins TRBV30 and TRBJ2-2, with 11 bases fitting TRBD2. Trimming took 5 bases from V and 1 from J; bases not matched to a gene: 15. Germline lookup yields CDR1 GTSNPN and CDR2 SVGIG (reference sequence). The CDR3 is 19 residues long. Here the CDR3 reads CAWVDTGTSGYMNTGELFF. The CDR3 DNA sequence: TGTGCCTGGGTGGACACCGGGACTAGCGGATACATGAACACCGGGGAGCTGTTTTTT.

The chain links TRBV5-1 to TRBJ2-3, with 8 bases matching TRBD1. The CDR3 covers 15 residues. Germline V gene sequence: CDR1 SGHRS, CDR2 YFSETQ. The J segment lost 1 base and the V segment lost 2 bases, leaving 3 bases of the junction unmatched. Written as DNA, the CDR3 is TGCGCCAGCAGCTTCGGACAGGGACGCACAGATACGCAGTATTTT. Its protein product is CASSFGQGRTDTQYF.

The V and J genes are TRBV7-6 and TRBJ2-1; TRBD2 aligns across 7 bases. CDR3 length: 17 amino acids. With 1 base clipped from V and 4 bases from J, the junction kept 10 bases outside the gene matches. From germline, CDR1 is SGHVS and CDR2 FNYEAQ. CDR3 amino acids: CASSLVYSGGSYNEQFF. For the CDR3, the DNA is TGTGCCAGCAGCTTAGTATATTCGGGCGGGAGTTACAATGAGCAGTTCTTC.

V is TRBV19 and J is TRBJ2-1; 10 positions match TRBD2. This CDR3 contains 15 residues. The ends lost 8 bases at V and 9 bases at J; junction bases unmatched: 13. Germline CDR1 and CDR2: LNHDA and SQIVND (reference sequence). The CDR3 protein is CASLSNLAGVGEQFF. In nucleotides, the CDR3 is TGTGCCAGTTTGAGTAATCTAGCGGGAGTGGGTGAGCAGTTCTTC.

The V call is TRBV2, the J call TRBJ1-5; D might be TRBD1 (6 bases). V was clipped by 4 bases and J by 7 bases, with 11 bases between them. Looked up from germline, CDR1 is SNHLY and CDR2 is FYNNEI. The CDR3 extends over 13 amino acids. The CDR3 loop reads CASSAGEGQPQHF. CDR3 coding DNA: TGTGCCAGCAGTGCAGGGGAGGGGCAGCCCCAGCATTTT.

The chain recombines TRBV7-9 with TRBJ2-7, with 7 positions matching TRBD1. V dropped 5 bases and J dropped 3; count of bases not matched to a gene: 10. The CDR3 runs to 15 residues. From germline, CDR1 is SEHNR and CDR2 FQNEAQ (reference sequence). CDR3 sequence (DNA): TGTGCCAGCAGCCGATCACAGGGGCTAGTCTACGAGCAGTACTTC. Translation gives CASSRSQGLVYEQYF. Based on the CDR3 plus reference TRBV7-9 and TRBJ2-7, the full variable domain is DTGVSQNPRHKITKRGQNVTFRCDPISEHNRLYWYRQTLGQGPEFLTYFQNEAQLEKSRLLSDRFSAERPKGSFSTLEIQRTEQGDSAMYLCASSRSQGLVYEQYFGPGTRLTVT.

The rearrangement joins TRBV5-8 to TRBJ1-1; D not certain. CDR1 and CDR2 (germline): SGHTS, YDEGEE. The CDR3 runs 13 residues. V lost 4 bases, J lost 4 bases, and 11 bases lay in between. CDR3 bases: TGTGCCAGCAGCCGCGGGAAGGTCACTGAAGCTTTCTTT. Protein: CASSRGKVTEAFF.

This chain uses TRBV14 with TRBJ2-1; perhaps TRBD2 as D (5 bases). V gave up 2 bases and J gave up 6 bases, with 14 bases separating them. The V gene's germline CDR1 is SGHDN and CDR2 FVKESK. This CDR3 is 15 amino acids long. CDR3 in amino acids: CASSQTELGGNEQFF. The DNA for the CDR3 is TGTGCCAGCAGCCAAACCGAACTAGGCGGCAATGAGCAGTTCTTC.

The chain couples TRBV7-2 to TRBJ2-5; maybe TRBD2 (6 bases). Trimming removed 0 bases at V and 2 bases at J, with 10 bases between. The germline V gene has CDR1 SGHTA and CDR2 FQGNSA. This CDR3 is 15 amino acids long. The CDR3 DNA is TGTGCCAGCAGCTTAGCCAGCGGGCCACAAGAGACCCAGTACTTC. It is translated as CASSLASGPQETQYF.

The V gene is TRBV19, the J gene TRBJ1-2; perhaps TRBD1 as D (5 bases). The CDR3 runs to 13 residues. Looked up from germline, CDR1 is LNHDA and CDR2 is SQIVND (reference sequence). The germline V and J ends were trimmed by 4 bases and 4 bases, with 10 bases remaining between them. The CDR3 protein is CASSNRQPYGYTF. CDR3 DNA: TGTGCCAGTAGTAACCGACAGCCCTATGGCTACACCTTC. The variable domain in full, with the rest retrieved from reference TRBV19 and TRBJ1-2, is DGGITQSPKYLFRKEGQNVTLSCEQNLNHDAMYWYRQDPGQGLRLIYYSQIVNDFQKGDIAEGYSVSREKKESFPLTVTSAQKNPTAFYLCASSNRQPYGYTFGSGTRLTVV.

The chain combines TRBV5-1 with TRBJ2-7; 9 nucleotides line up with TRBD1. Germline values: CDR1 SGHRS, CDR2 YFSETQ. CDR3 length equals 18 residues. With V trimmed by 1 base and J by 0 bases, 11 bases remained unmatched. CDR3 in DNA: TGCGCCAGCAGCTTGCCCGGGACAGGGAAGTCTGGCTCCTACGAGCAGTACTTC. This codes for CASSLPGTGKSGSYEQYF.

The rearrangement links TRBV5-1 to TRBJ2-1, with TRBD2 identical over 7 bases. CDR3 length: 15 amino acids. In germline, CDR1 is SGHRS, CDR2 YFSETQ. The junction had 10 bases not matched to a gene; V was cut back by 2 bases and J by 8 bases. The CDR3 DNA sequence: TGCGCCAGCAGCTTAGAACTAGGGACTATCGATGAGCAGTTCTTC. Translating it yields CASSLELGTIDEQFF.

This clone was recorded a few times. The V and J genes are TRBV27 and TRBJ1-1; 9 positions match TRBD1. CDR1 is MNHEY, CDR2 SMNVEV, per germline (reference sequence). J gave up 1 base and V 1 base, and 1 base lay outside the gene matches. The CDR3 is 15 residues long. In nucleotides, the CDR3 is TGTGCCAGCAGTTTATTGGGACAGGGGAACACTGAAGCTTTCTTT. This sequence encodes CASSLLGQGNTEAFF.

A single count supports this clone. Sequence at one end of the junction differs from germline and may be a read error. Other DNA sequences from this sample encode an identical CDR3 as well. The chain links TRBV4-1 to TRBJ2-1; D not certain. The germline gives CDR1 MGHRA, CDR2 YSYEKL. The CDR3 totals 15 residues. The CDR3 here is CASSQEGVGYNEQFF. The CDR3 DNA is TGTGCCAGCAGCCAAGAAGGAGTTGGTTACAATGAGCAGTTCTTC.

The chain joins TRBV7-9 to TRBJ2-1; 9 bases are shared with TRBD2. This CDR3 region has 14 residues. Germline V gene data show CDR1 as SEHNR and CDR2 as FQNEAQ (reference sequence). The trim removed 3 bases at V and 6 bases at J, leaving 3 bases unmatched. The CDR3 loop is CASSFSGSGNEQFF. CDR3 DNA: TGTGCCAGCAGCTTTAGCGGGAGTGGCAATGAGCAGTTCTTC.

The table lists this clone with a count of one. The J gene is TRBJ2-2, the V gene TRBV23-1; D gene uncertain. TRBV23-1 is noted as an ORF with a role that remains uncertain. Trimming cost V 2 bases and J 1 base, with 20 bases left between them. CDR3 size: 19 residues. Written as DNA, the CDR3 is TGCGCCAGCAGTCAAGATCGGGTTCTTGTATGGCTGAACACCGGGGAGCTGTTTTTT. Translating gives CASSQDRVLVWLNTGELFF.

V usage is TRBV19 and J usage is TRBJ2-7, with 14 bases matching TRBD2. Germline V gene data show CDR1 as LNHDA and CDR2 as SQIVND (reference sequence). Germline trimming cut 0 bases from V and 12 bases from J; bases unmatched to any gene: 10. The CDR3 covers 16 residues. Written as DNA, the CDR3 is TGTGCCAGTAGTATAGACCCGGGACTAGCGGGAGCCGCCGTGTACTTC. As protein: CASSIDPGLAGAAVYF.

This chain uses TRBV11-3 with TRBJ1-3; D not certain. The CDR3 totals 15 residues. Germline loops: CDR1 SGHNT, CDR2 YENEEA. V was clipped by 4 bases and J by 0 bases, with 10 bases between them. The CDR3 loop is CASSSGSSSGNTIYF. For the CDR3, the DNA is TGTGCCAGCAGCTCGGGGAGTAGCTCTGGAAACACCATATATTTT. Full variable domain (outside the CDR3, taken from reference TRBV11-3 and TRBJ1-3): EAGVVQSPRYKIIEKKQPVAFWCNPISGHNTLYWYLQNLGQGPELLIRYENEEAVDDSQLPKDRFSAERLKGVDSTLKIQPAELGDSAVYLCASSSGSSSGNTIYFGEGSWLTVV.

The rearrangement links TRBV18 to TRBJ1-2; TRBD1 is a possible D gene (5 bases). The germline gives CDR1 KGHSH, CDR2 LQKENI. The V end was cut by 2 bases, the J end by 7 bases, with 8 bases between. The CDR3 has 12 amino acids. As DNA, the CDR3 is TGTGCCAGCTCACCAGGGGGACTTGGCTACACCTTC. Translation gives CASSPGGLGYTF.

The CDR3, as DNA: TGCGCCAGCACTTCTATGATAGACAGGGTCCAGCAGCGGGATGAGCAGTTCTTC. This gives the protein CASTSMIDRVQQRDEQFF. The chain uses TRBV10-1 and TRBJ2-1; D perhaps matches TRBD1 (7 bases). The CDR3 extends over 18 amino acids. The germline V gene has CDR1 WNHNN and CDR2 SYGVQD (reference sequence). Trimming left V 7 bases short and J 8 bases short, with 30 bases between.

The chain recombines TRBV6-5 with TRBJ2-7; 10 bases are shared with TRBD2. Germline V gene lookup returns CDR1 MNHEY and CDR2 SVGAGI. Losses at the gene ends were 2 bases for V and 3 bases for J; bases not matched to a gene: 4. This CDR3 comprises 15 residues. CDR3 region: CASSYLAGAHYEQYF. The CDR3 coding sequence is TGTGCCAGCAGTTACCTAGCGGGAGCTCACTACGAGCAGTACTTC.

V and J are TRBV7-8 and TRBJ2-7; 11 bases align to TRBD2. CDR3 length: 14 residues. The germline V gene encodes CDR1 SGHVS and CDR2 FQNEAQ. V shed 4 bases, J shed 6 bases, and the junction held 5 bases outside the gene matches. CDR3 DNA sequence: TGTGCCAGCAGCTCTAGCGGGAGGTTTCGCGAGCAGTACTTC. Translated, it gives CASSSSGRFREQYF.

This clone was observed once. V is TRBV14 and J is TRBJ2-1; TRBD1 agrees at 7 bases. V was clipped by 4 bases and J by 6 bases; unmatched bases: 6. This CDR3 comprises 14 residues. Germline V gene data show CDR1 as SGHDN and CDR2 as FVKESK. The CDR3 protein is CASSRYRGPNEQFF. CDR3 in DNA: TGTGCCAGCAGCCGGTACAGGGGCCCCAATGAGCAGTTCTTC.

The chain has TRBV27 and TRBJ2-7, with 12 bases fitting TRBD2. This CDR3 contains 15 residues. From germline, CDR1 is MNHEY and CDR2 SMNVEV (reference sequence). The J segment lost 4 bases and the V segment lost 3 bases, leaving 4 bases of the junction unmatched. Here the CDR3 reads CASSFRLAGEYEQYF. The CDR3, as DNA: TGTGCCAGCAGTTTCCGACTAGCGGGAGAGTACGAGCAGTACTTC.